This T cell receptor (beta chain) was recorded in a study of shared clonotypes between healthy human individuals. The sample holds one count of this clone. V lost 3 bases to trimming and J lost 0 bases, with 12 bases between them. Per the germline V gene, CDR1 is LNHDA and CDR2 is SQIVND (reference sequence). This CDR3 contains 15 residues. The method was immunoSEQ multiplex PCR; TCRdb's version includes in-frame clones alone and lacks a portion of them. The table records millions of clones, 85% to 95% of them present only once. Sequencing was performed on naive CD4+ T cells sorted from blood. Sample subset: CD45RA+ positively selected. This receptor was taken from a man aged 18 to 29 in good health. The chain joins TRBV19 to TRBJ2-7; D is possibly TRBD1 (5 bases). CDR3 amino acids: CASSISARASYEQYF. The CDR3 DNA reads TGTGCCAGTAGTATCTCGGCCAGGGCCTCCTACGAGCAGTACTTC. The full variable domain, in which reference TRBV19 and TRBJ2-7 provide the parts outside the CDR3, is DGGITQSPKYLFRKEGQNVTLSCEQNLNHDAMYWYRQDPGQGLRLIYYSQIVNDFQKGDIAEGYSVSREKKESFPLTVTSAQKNPTAFYLCASSISARASYEQYFGPGTRLTVT.